Sequencing of this T cell receptor (beta chain) was carried out in a study of T cell changes during pregnancy in multiple sclerosis. Assay used: immunoSEQ multiplex PCR; TCRdb lists only in-frame clones, some missing. The sample lists 50,000 to 70,000 clones; roughly 90% were seen once. Germline assignment: CDR1 KGHSH and CDR2 LQKENI. Trimming removed 1 base from V and 1 base from J; junction bases left unmatched: 5. The CDR3 covers 17 residues. The source is a female donor with multiple sclerosis, enrolled in a pregnancy study. The rearrangement links TRBV18 to TRBJ2-2, with 8 bases lining up with TRBD2. This specimen was peripheral blood, taken in the second trimester of pregnancy. The CDR3 sequence is CASSPLIAGLNTGELFF. The CDR3 DNA sequence: TGTGCCAGCTCACCACTGATAGCGGGATTGAACACCGGGGAGCTGTTTTTT.